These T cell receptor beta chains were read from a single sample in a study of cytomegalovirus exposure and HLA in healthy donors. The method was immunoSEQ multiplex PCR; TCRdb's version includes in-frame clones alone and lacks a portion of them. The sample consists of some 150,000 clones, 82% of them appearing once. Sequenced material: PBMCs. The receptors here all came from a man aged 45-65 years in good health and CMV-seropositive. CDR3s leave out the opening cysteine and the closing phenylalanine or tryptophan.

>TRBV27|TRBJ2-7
ASSRYPLSGGTYEQY
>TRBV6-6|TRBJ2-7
ASSYSHRALYEQY
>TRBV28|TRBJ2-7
ASSPREGAAYEQY
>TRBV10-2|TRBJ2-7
ASSETSSYEQY
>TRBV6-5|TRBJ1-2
ASSRGRTGDYGYT
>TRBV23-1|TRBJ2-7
ASSQSLGTGNYEQY
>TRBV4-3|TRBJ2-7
ASSRRRVYEQY
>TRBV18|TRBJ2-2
ASSPLEGWTGELF
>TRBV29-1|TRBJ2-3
SGGLAGGLDTQY
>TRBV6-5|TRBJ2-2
ASSGQRLAGELF
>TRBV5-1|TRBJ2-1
ASSETSAPWF
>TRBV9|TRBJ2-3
ASSVVAGFTDTQY
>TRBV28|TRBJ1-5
ASSWSRPGPQH
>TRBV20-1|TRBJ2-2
SATNTGELF
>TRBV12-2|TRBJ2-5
ASRLRGGGLAGGQGETQY
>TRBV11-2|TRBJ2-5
ASSFRGTGGGETQY
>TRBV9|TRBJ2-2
ASSVGLAGPGELF
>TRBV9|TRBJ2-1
ASSVGQVLNNEQF
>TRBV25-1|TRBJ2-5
ASSRGPGGRETQY
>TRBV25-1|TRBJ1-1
ASLGFTEAF
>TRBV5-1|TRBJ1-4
ASSWGQGDEKLF
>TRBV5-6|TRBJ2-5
ASSLVSSSETQY
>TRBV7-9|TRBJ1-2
ASSSVRDSGGYT
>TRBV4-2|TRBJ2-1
ASSQRLAGEINEQF
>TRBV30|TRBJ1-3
AWRRDRVTGNTIY
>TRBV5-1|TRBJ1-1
ASTSTGTDTEAF
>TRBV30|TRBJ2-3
AWRGGQGVSDTQY
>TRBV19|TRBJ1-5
ASGSDGRNQPQH
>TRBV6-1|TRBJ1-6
ASSNKGVNSPLH
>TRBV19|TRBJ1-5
ATSTGGDQPQH
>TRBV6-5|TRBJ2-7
ASNGGTTYEQY
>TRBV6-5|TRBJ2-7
ASSYLRGMGEQY
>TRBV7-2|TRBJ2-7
ASSLVSGQGHYEQY
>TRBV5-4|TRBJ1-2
ASSLVGQENYGYT
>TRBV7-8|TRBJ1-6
ASSLVGVRSPLH
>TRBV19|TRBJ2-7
ASSKRDSDTYEQY
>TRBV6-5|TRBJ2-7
ASRTPGQGYEQY
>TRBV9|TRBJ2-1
ASTGGSIDEQF
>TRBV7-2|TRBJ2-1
ASRGAGKF
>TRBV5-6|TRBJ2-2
ASSLFTGNTGELF
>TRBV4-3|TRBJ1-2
ASSQDRSPNYGYT
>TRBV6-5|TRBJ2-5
ASSYSGGSQTQY
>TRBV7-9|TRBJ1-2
ASSSPTFNYGYT
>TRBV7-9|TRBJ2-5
ASSMGQGLETQY
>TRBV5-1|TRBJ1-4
ASSTSNEKLF
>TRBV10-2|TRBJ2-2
ASRMTGGTGELF
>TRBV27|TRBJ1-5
ASSRQGDGQPQH
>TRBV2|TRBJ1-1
ASSEQGDTEAF
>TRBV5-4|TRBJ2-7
ASSLDRASYEQY
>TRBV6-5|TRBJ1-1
ASSPPGSRGAF
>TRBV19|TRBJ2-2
ASSRTGLNTGELF
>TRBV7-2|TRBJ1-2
ASSLPGNIGYT
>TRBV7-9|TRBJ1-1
ASSLGQNTEAF
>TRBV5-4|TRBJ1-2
ASSFDRGLSSNYGYT
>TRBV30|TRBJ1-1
AWTPGTGGEAF
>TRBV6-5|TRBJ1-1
ASSPNSPNTEAF
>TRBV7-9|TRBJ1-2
ASSLVLDYGYT
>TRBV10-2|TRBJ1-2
ASSATIWYGYT
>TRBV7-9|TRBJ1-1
ASSGGGNTEAF
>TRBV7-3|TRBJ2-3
ASSQGLAGTDTQY